This T cell receptor (beta chain) was profiled in a study of monozygotic twins with cystic fibrosis. TCRdb keeps only in-frame clones here, not all; method: immunoSEQ multiplex PCR. The table has tens of thousands of clones, around four fifths seen once; the top ten hold about 0.95%. This CDR3 region has 17 residues. From germline, CDR1 is SGHVS and CDR2 FQNEAQ. Between the trimmed V and J ends, which lost 1 base and 5 bases, there was a span of 19 bases. The clonotype comes from a girl aged 2-9 years with cystic fibrosis. The genes are TRBV7-8 and TRBJ2-3; D perhaps matches TRBD2 (6 bases). The sample was blood. The DNA of the CDR3 is TGTGCCAGCAGCTTAGTGTTCTCTAGCGCCCCAGGAGATACGCAGTATTTT. It is translated as CASSLVFSSAPGDTQYF.